This T cell receptor (beta chain) stems from a study of post-analysis software for immune sequencing data. Looking at the study overall: Included among the disease courses, which were recorded for the cohort, were relapsing-remitting, secondary progressive and progressive-relapsing multiple sclerosis. Study-level findings and limits: Included in a set of roughly five TRBV segments more frequent in patients than controls were TRBV5-6, TRBV5-1 and TRBV20-1. F measure grouped same-batch samples tightly together. Normalized Chao1 diversity in multiple sclerosis patients fell significantly below that of controls.

Unique molecular identifiers featured in each of the TCR beta cDNA libraries. TCRdb fed the PCR reads into MiXCR, producing one record per CDR3 protein. The sample consists of some 890,000 distinct CDR3 sequences, under 70% of them appearing once. Germline V gene lookup returns CDR1 SGHNT and CDR2 YENEEA. This CDR3 has 14 amino acids. The V and J ends lost 4 bases and 2 bases respectively, with 10 bases between them. Regarding this clonotype: Its antigen is currently unknown.

Sequencing was performed on blood. The chain links TRBV11-3 to TRBJ2-3, with D possibly called TRBD1 or TRBD2 (5 bases each). This TCR was sampled from a girl aged 10-17 years with multiple sclerosis. The CDR3 DNA sequence: TGTGCCAGCAGCTCGAGGGGAGACACAGATACGCAGTATTTT. Its protein product is CASSSRGDTDTQYF.